This TCR beta chain was obtained from a study of tumor-infiltrating lymphocytes in primary liver carcinoma. A constant-region primer served to make TCR beta cDNA from around 540 ng total RNA. TCR beta libraries came from three nested multiplex PCR rounds using slightly modified ARM-PCR. TCRdb passed the multiplex PCR reads through MiXCR, listing each CDR3 protein once. The sample records just over 300,000 distinct CDR3 sequences, approximately 58% being singletons. They got blood RNA out of unsorted whole blood and also pulled out germline DNA. This receptor was obtained from a young woman with primary liver carcinoma and hepatitis B virus infection. The sample taken for sequencing was peripheral blood.

CDR3 in DNA: TGCGCCAGCAGCTTCGGGGTAGCGGGAACTGGGGCCAACGTCCTGACTTTC. Protein: CASSFGVAGTGANVLTF. The V and J genes are TRBV5-1 and TRBJ2-6; 8 bases match TRBD2. The CDR3 spans 17 residues. Germline assignment: CDR1 SGHRS and CDR2 YFSETQ. After removal of 2 bases from V and 2 bases from J, the junction contained 6 bases not matched to a gene.